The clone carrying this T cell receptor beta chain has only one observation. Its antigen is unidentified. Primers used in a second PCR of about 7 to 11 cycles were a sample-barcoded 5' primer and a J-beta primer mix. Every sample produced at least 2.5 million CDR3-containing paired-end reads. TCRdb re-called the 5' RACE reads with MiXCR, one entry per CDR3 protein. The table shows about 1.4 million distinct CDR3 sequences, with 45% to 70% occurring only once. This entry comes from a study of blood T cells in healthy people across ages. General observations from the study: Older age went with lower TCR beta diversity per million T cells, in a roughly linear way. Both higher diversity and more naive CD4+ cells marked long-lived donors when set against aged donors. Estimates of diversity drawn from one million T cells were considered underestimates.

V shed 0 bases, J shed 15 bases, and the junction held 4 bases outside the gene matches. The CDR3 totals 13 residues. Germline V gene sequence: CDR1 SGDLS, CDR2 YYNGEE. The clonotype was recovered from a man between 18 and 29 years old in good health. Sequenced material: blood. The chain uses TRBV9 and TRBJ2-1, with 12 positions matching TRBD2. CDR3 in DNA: TGTGCCAGCAGCGTAGATGGGACTAGCGGGCGGTTCTTC. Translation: CASSVDGTSGRFF.